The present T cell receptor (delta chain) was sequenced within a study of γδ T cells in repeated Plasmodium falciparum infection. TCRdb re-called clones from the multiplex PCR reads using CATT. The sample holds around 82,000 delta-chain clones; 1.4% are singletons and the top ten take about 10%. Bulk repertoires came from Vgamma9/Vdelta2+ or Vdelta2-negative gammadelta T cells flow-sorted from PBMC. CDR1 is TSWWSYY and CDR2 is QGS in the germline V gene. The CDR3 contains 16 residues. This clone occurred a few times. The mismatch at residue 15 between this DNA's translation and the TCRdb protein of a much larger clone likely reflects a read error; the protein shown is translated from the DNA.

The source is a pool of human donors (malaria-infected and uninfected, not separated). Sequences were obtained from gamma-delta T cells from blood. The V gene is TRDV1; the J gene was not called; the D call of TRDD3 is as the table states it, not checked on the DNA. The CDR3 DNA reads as TGTGCTCTTGGGGAAGCCAGGGGGACTTACACCGATAAACTCACCTTT. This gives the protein CALGEARGTYTDKLTF.